These T cell receptor beta chains were read from a single sample in a study of T cells in Graves' hyperthyroidism and ophthalmopathy. MiXCR, applied by TCRdb to the multiplex PCR reads, yields one record per CDR3 protein. The sample includes 300,000 to 350,000 distinct CDR3 sequences, about 20% of them seen just once. Material: blood. Every receptor here comes from a woman aged 45-65 years with Graves' hyperthyroidism. Both conserved end residues are part of each CDR3. Fields, in order: V gene, J gene, D gene, clone size, CDR3 DNA, CDR3 protein. A D gene is named only where the DNA matches it firmly. Some rows have no size entry. The others give once, few or many, or a class for an expanded clone.

>TRBV27|TRBJ2-6|-|few
TGTGCCAGCAGTCCCCTCAGATCTGGGGCCAACGTCCTGACTTTC
CASSPLRSGANVLTF
>TRBV5-1|TRBJ2-5|-|few
TGCGCCAGCAGGGACGGTGTGGGGCGTGAGACCCAGTACTTC
CASRDGVGRETQYF
>TRBV4-1|TRBJ1-6|TRBD1|-
TGCGCCAGCAGTCAACCGGGGACAGGGGTTCGATCACCCCTCCACTTT
CASSQPGTGVRSPLHF
>TRBV4-1|TRBJ2-3|TRBD2|-
TGCGCCAGCAGCGGCCCTGAGGGGAGGGGTACGCAGTATTTT
CASSGPEGRGTQYF
>TRBV11-2|TRBJ2-1|-|-
TGTGCCAGCACCCTGCGGGTCGGGGACAATGAGCAGTTCTTC
CASTLRVGDNEQFF
>TRBV27|TRBJ2-7|-|-
TGTGCCAGCAGTTTAAACGGGAGAGTATTCGAGCAGTACTTC
CASSLNGRVFEQYF
>TRBV9|TRBJ1-1|-|-
TGTGCCAGCAGCGTAGGGCAGGGCACTGAAGCTTTCTTT
CASSVGQGTEAFF
>TRBV2|TRBJ1-4|-|-
TGTGCCAGCAGTGTGGAGATCGGCCCAAGGGTGAATGAAAAACTGTTTTTT
CASSVEIGPRVNEKLFF
>TRBV6-5|TRBJ1-3|TRBD1|few
TGTGCCAGCAGTTACTTGGGACAGGGGATTTCTGGAAACACCATATATTTT
CASSYLGQGISGNTIYF
>TRBV19|TRBJ2-7|-|few
TGTGCCAGTAGTCCCCAGATGGGGACTTCTATACGCTCCTACGAGCAGTACTTC
CASSPQMGTSIRSYEQYF
>TRBV4-1|TRBJ1-2|-|many
TGCGCCAGCAGCCAAGTTTCACAGGGAGGTAGTGGCTACACCTTC
CASSQVSQGGSGYTF
>TRBV20-1|TRBJ2-1|TRBD2|many
TGCAGTGCTAGAGGGCTAGCGGGGTACAATGAGCAGTTCTTC
CSARGLAGYNEQFF
>TRBV20-1|TRBJ2-3|-|many
TGCAGTGCCCGAGGCGGGGCTAGAGGAGATACGCAGTATTTT
CSARGGARGDTQYF
>TRBV6-2/TRBV6-3|TRBJ2-5|-|many
TGTGCCAGCAGTTACCCTCCCCCGGAAGAGACCCAGTACTTC
CASSYPPPEETQYF
>TRBV3-1|TRBJ2-2|-|-
TGTGCCAGCAGCCCCTTTTCCCCCGGGGAGCTGTTTTTT
CASSPFSPGELFF
>TRBV3-1|TRBJ1-5|-|many
TGTGCCAGCAGCCAAGATTGGGGGGGCCGTCAGCCCCAGCATTTT
CASSQDWGGRQPQHF
>TRBV10-2|TRBJ2-7|-|-
TGCGCCAGCGGTGATAGAGGGGCGTACGAGCAGTACTTC
CASGDRGAYEQYF
>TRBV4-1|TRBJ2-3|-|-
TGCGCCAGCAGCCAAGAAGACTTCACAGATACGCAGTATTTT
CASSQEDFTDTQYF
>TRBV29-1|TRBJ1-2|TRBD1|-
TGCAGCGTTGGCGAGGACAGGGGACGTGGCTACACCTTC
CSVGEDRGRGYTF
>TRBV20-1|TRBJ1-1|TRBD1|few
TGCAGTGCTAGGGACCACAGGGGGCGCGGAATTAGGAACACTGAAGCTTTCTTT
CSARDHRGRGIRNTEAFF
>TRBV29-1|TRBJ2-3|TRBD2|many
TGCAGCGTCCTCAGTCCGGGGGGATTAACAGATACGCAGTATTTT
CSVLSPGGLTDTQYF
>TRBV7-3|TRBJ2-3|TRBD2|-
TGTGCCAGCAGCTTATTCGCGGGGGGGCATAAGGACACAGATACGCAGTATTTT
CASSLFAGGHKDTDTQYF
>TRBV7-3|TRBJ2-3|TRBD1|many
TGTGCCAGCAGCTTAAGTGGGACAGGGGGCCTTACGCAGTATTTT
CASSLSGTGGLTQYF
>TRBV19|TRBJ2-7|-|-
TGTGCCAGTACCGAGGGGCAGACCTACGAGCAGTACTTC
CASTEGQTYEQYF
>TRBV5-6|TRBJ1-5|-|-
TGTGCCAGCAGCTTGACAGAATATAGCAATCAGCCCCAGCATTTT
CASSLTEYSNQPQHF
>TRBV20-1|TRBJ2-1|-|few
TGCAGTGCTAGAGGTAGCGAGGGTCAGTTCTTC
CSARGSEGQFF
>TRBV10-3|TRBJ2-7|-|many
TGTGCCATCAGTGAGATCGGACAGCTATACGAGCAGTACTTC
CAISEIGQLYEQYF
>TRBV18|TRBJ2-7|-|-
TGTGCCAGCTCACCAATCTATTCAGGGGAGCAGTACTTC
CASSPIYSGEQYF
>TRBV7-9|TRBJ2-2|-|few
TGTGCCAGCAGCTTAGGTGCGACCTACACCGGGGAGCTGTTTTTT
CASSLGATYTGELFF
>TRBV7-8|TRBJ2-3|-|-
TGTGCCAGCAGCCCCGGGGTGGTTCATAGTGATACGCAGTATTTT
CASSPGVVHSDTQYF
>TRBV5-1|TRBJ2-1|-|-
TGCGCCAGCAGCTTGGAAGCGGGCGCACCCTACAATGAGCAGTTCTTC
CASSLEAGAPYNEQFF
>TRBV12-3/TRBV12-4|TRBJ2-2|-|-
TGTGCCAGCAGAAGCTGGACAGTAAGCGCCGGGGAGCTGTTTTTT
CASRSWTVSAGELFF
>TRBV18|TRBJ2-2|TRBD2|-
TGTGCCAGCTCACGGACTAGCGGGAGAACCGGGGAGCTGTTTTTT
CASSRTSGRTGELFF
>TRBV10-3|TRBJ2-2|TRBD2|-
TGTGCCATCAGGGCAGGACTAGGACCCGGGGAGCTGTTTTTT
CAIRAGLGPGELFF
>TRBV9|TRBJ2-3|-|-
TGTGCCAGCAGCGTAGCAGGGTCTAGCACAGATACGCAGTATTTT
CASSVAGSSTDTQYF
>TRBV3-1|TRBJ2-4|TRBD2|few
TGTGCCAGCAGCCAAGATCTACGGGAGGGGGGCATTCAGTACTTC
CASSQDLREGGIQYF
>TRBV5-6|TRBJ2-1|-|many
TGTGCCAGCAGCTTGGCCTTGATATACAATGAGCAGTTCTTC
CASSLALIYNEQFF
>TRBV20-1|TRBJ2-1|TRBD2|-
TGCAGTGCCTGGCGGGGGGACAATGAGCAGTTCTTC
CSAWRGDNEQFF
>TRBV3-1|TRBJ2-5|-|many
TGTGCCAGCAGCTCCCCTAGCGTTCGGGCACGAGAGACCCAGTACTTC
CASSSPSVRARETQYF
>TRBV19|TRBJ2-1|-|few
TGTGCCAGTCGTACAGATACTGCACGCGATAGCTCCTACAATGAGCAGTTCTTC
CASRTDTARDSSYNEQFF
>TRBV12-3/TRBV12-4|TRBJ2-2|TRBD1|few
TGTGCCAGCAGTCGAAGACAGGGTGACACCGGGGAGCTGTTTTTT
CASSRRQGDTGELFF
>TRBV18|TRBJ2-3|-|many
TGTGCCAGCTCACCAGGGGCAGCAGATACGCAGTATTTT
CASSPGAADTQYF
>TRBV3-1|TRBJ1-1|-|many
TGTGCCAGCAGCCTCTGGACGGAGGGAGGCACTGAAGCTTTCTTT
CASSLWTEGGTEAFF
>TRBV6-5|TRBJ1-2|-|-
TGTGCCAGCAGTTACTCGTATCAGGGCTATGGCTACACCTTC
CASSYSYQGYGYTF
>TRBV11-2|TRBJ2-7|-|many
TGTGCCAGCAGCTTAGGACTAGGGCATGCCTACGAGCAGTACTTC
CASSLGLGHAYEQYF
>TRBV2|TRBJ2-3|TRBD2|-
TGTGCCAGCAGCTCTAGCGGGGGGAGGGCAGATACGCAGTATTTT
CASSSSGGRADTQYF
>TRBV29-1|TRBJ1-2|TRBD1|-
TGCAGCGTTGACGGGACAGGCACTAACTATGGCTACACCTTC
CSVDGTGTNYGYTF
>TRBV6-1|TRBJ2-2|-|many
TGTGCCAGCAGGCAATCCGGGGAGCTGTTTTTT
CASRQSGELFF
>TRBV10-3|TRBJ2-2|TRBD2|few
TGTGCCATCTCAGGGACTAGCGGGGCGAACACCGGGGAGCTGTTTTTT
CAISGTSGANTGELFF
>TRBV5-1|TRBJ2-3|TRBD1|many
TGCGCCAGCAGCGAAACCGGGACAGGGTACATAGATACGCAGTATTTT
CASSETGTGYIDTQYF